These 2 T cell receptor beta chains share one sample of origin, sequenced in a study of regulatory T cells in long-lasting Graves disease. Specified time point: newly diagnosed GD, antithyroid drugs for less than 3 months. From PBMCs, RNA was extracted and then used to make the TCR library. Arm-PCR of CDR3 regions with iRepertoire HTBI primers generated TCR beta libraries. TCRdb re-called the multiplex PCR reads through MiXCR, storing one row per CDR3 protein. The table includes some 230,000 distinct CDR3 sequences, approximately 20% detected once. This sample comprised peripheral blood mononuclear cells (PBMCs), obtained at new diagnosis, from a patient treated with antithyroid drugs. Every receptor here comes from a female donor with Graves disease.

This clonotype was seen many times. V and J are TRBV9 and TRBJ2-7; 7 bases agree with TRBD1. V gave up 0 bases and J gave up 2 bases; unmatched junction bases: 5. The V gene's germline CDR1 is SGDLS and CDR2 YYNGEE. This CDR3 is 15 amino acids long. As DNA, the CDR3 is TGTGCCAGCAGCGTAGATACAGGGGCCCCCTACGAGCAGTACTTC. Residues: CASSVDTGAPYEQYF.

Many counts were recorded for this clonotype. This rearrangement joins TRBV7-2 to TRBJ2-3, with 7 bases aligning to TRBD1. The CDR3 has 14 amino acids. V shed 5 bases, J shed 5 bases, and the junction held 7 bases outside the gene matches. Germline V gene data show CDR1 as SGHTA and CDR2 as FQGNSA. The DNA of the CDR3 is TGTGCCAGCAGCATCCGGACAGGTCAAGATACGCAGTATTTT. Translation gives CASSIRTGQDTQYF.